Below, one T cell receptor beta chain is given with its context. Antigen unknown. The sample is drawn from a study of shared clonotypes between healthy human individuals. Study outcomes and limitations: Sorted-subset sequencing was shown by rarefaction to be incomplete despite large depth.

Repertoires were generated with immunoSEQ multiplex PCR, while TCRdb's copy carries only in-frame clones and drops some. Here the sample spans about 680,000 clones, around three quarters being singletons. The study enrolled healthy HIV-negative adults without recent acute infections or vaccinations as donors. Germline values: CDR1 SSHAT, CDR2 FNYEAQ (reference sequence). The CDR3 sequence is 15 residues long. V lost 5 bases, J lost 2 bases, and 7 bases stayed unmatched. J is TRBJ2-7 and V is TRBV7-7; 9 bases agree with TRBD2. Sequencing was carried out using memory CD4+ T cells sorted from blood. Subset here: CD45RA-negative fraction. The sequence was collected from a woman between 25 and 40 years old in good health. This chain's CDR3 is CASSPLTSGTYEQYF. The CDR3 DNA reads TGTGCCAGCAGCCCCCTGACTAGCGGAACCTACGAGCAGTACTTC.